These 2 T cell receptor beta chains were sequenced from one sample in a study of technical replicates of blood from several donors. Repertoires were generated with immunoSEQ multiplex PCR, while TCRdb's copy carries only in-frame clones and drops some. The sample shows 75,000 to 100,000 clones, 90% to 97% of them seen only once. Input material: T cells isolated from PBMCs. All receptors come from a human donor in good health.

V and J are TRBV27 and TRBJ1-5; 8 bases map to TRBD1. V was pared by 4 bases and J by 4 bases, with 3 bases of the junction left unmatched. The CDR3 consists of 14 residues. Germline V gives CDR1 MNHEY, CDR2 SMNVEV (reference sequence). CDR3 DNA sequence: TGTGCCAGCAGTTCATGGACAGGGAATCAGCCCCAGCATTTT. It codes for CASSSWTGNQPQHF.

The CDR3 sequence is CASSRTSGGGDEQFF. CDR3 nucleotides: TGTGCCAGCAGCCGGACTAGCGGGGGCGGGGATGAGCAGTTCTTC. This chain joins TRBV7-9 and TRBJ2-1; 13 bases agree with TRBD2. V dropped 5 bases and J dropped 8; count of bases not matched to a gene: 6. Germline V gives CDR1 SEHNR, CDR2 FQNEAQ (reference sequence). The CDR3 is 15 amino acids.